The next 27 T cell receptor beta chains were all read from a single sample in a study of technical replicates of blood from a handful of donors. The table came from immunoSEQ multiplex PCR; TCRdb's copy has only in-frame clones and leaves some out. The sample contains roughly 100,000 clones, roughly 95% of which appear only once. Input material: T cells isolated from PBMCs. These TCRs come from a human donor in good health.

The chain recombines TRBV30 with TRBJ1-5; perhaps TRBD1 as D (6 bases). Germline lookup yields CDR1 GTSNPN and CDR2 SVGIG (reference sequence). V lost 0 bases, J lost 5 bases, and 8 bases lay in between. The CDR3 is 13 amino acids. The CDR3 DNA reads as TGTGCCTGGAGTGTAGAGGGGGATCAGCCCCAGCATTTT. It encodes CAWSVEGDQPQHF.

This clone was detected only once. V and J are TRBV25-1 and TRBJ2-1; perhaps TRBD2 as D (5 bases). The CDR3 spans 13 residues. The V gene's germline CDR1 is MGHDK and CDR2 SYGVNS. Trimming took 8 bases from V and 1 from J, leaving 9 bases between them. CDR3 DNA: TGTGCCAGCCGGGATCTGTCCTACAATGAGCAGTTCTTC. Residues: CASRDLSYNEQFF.

V gene TRBV14 combines with J gene TRBJ2-1; D may be TRBD2 (5 bases). Between the trimmed V and J ends, which lost 0 bases and 1 base, there was a span of 10 bases. Germline CDR1 SGHDN, CDR2 FVKESK. This CDR3 contains 16 residues. The CDR3 DNA sequence: TGTGCCAGCAGCCAAGACTCCAGCGGTTCCTACAATGAGCAGTTCTTC. Translation: CASSQDSSGSYNEQFF. The variable domain in full, completed from reference TRBV14 and TRBJ2-1, reads EAGVTQFPSHSVIEKGQTVTLRCDPISGHDNLYWYRRVMGKEIKFLLHFVKESKQDESGMPNNRFLAERTGGTYSTLKVQPAELEDSGVYFCASSQDSSGSYNEQFFGPGTRLTVL.

This clone was detected once. The V gene is TRBV5-1, the J gene TRBJ2-7; 7 positions match TRBD1. In germline, CDR1 is SGHRS, CDR2 YFSETQ. The ends lost 4 bases at V and 0 bases at J; junction bases unmatched: 1. The CDR3 consists of 13 residues. CDR3 in amino acids: CASSGTASYEQYF. CDR3 sequence (DNA): TGCGCCAGCAGCGGGACAGCCTCCTACGAGCAGTACTTC.

The genes are TRBV5-1 and TRBJ2-2; TRBD1 agrees at 9 bases. The trim removed 4 bases at V and 5 bases at J, leaving 12 bases unmatched. The CDR3 contains 17 residues. Germline CDR1 is SGHRS and CDR2 is YFSETQ. The CDR3 sequence: CASSPWVGTGRTGELFF. The CDR3 coding sequence is TGCGCCAGCAGCCCGTGGGTAGGGACAGGGCGAACCGGGGAGCTGTTTTTT.

The chain couples TRBV7-9 to TRBJ2-5; D is unresolved. V lost 6 bases to trimming and J lost 0 bases, with 11 bases between them. CDR1 is SEHNR and CDR2 is FQNEAQ in the germline V gene (reference sequence). CDR3 length: 14 residues. DNA of the CDR3: TGTGCCAGCAGTACAACAACGTACCAAGAGACCCAGTACTTC. It codes for CASSTTTYQETQYF.

The gene calls are TRBV5-1 and TRBJ1-2, with a tentative D call TRBD1 (5 bases). Per the germline V gene, CDR1 is SGHRS and CDR2 is YFSETQ. V was clipped by 0 bases and J by 2 bases, with 11 bases between them. This CDR3 region has 15 residues. CDR3 bases: TGCGCCAGCAGCTTGGTCCCGACAGTAAACTATGGCTACACCTTC. Residues: CASSLVPTVNYGYTF.

The gene calls are TRBV5-4 and TRBJ2-5; D perhaps matches TRBD2 (5 bases). The CDR3 totals 13 residues. Looked up from germline, CDR1 is SGHNT and CDR2 is YYREEE (reference sequence). The V gene lost 4 bases and the J gene lost 5 bases, with 12 bases spanning the gap. Written as DNA, the CDR3 is TGTGCCAGCAGCCCGATCCCGGGGGAGACCCAGTACTTC. Amino acid sequence: CASSPIPGETQYF.

The genes are TRBV30 and TRBJ1-1, with 8 bases that match TRBD1. The trim removed 2 bases at V and 4 bases at J, leaving 3 bases unmatched. In germline, CDR1 is GTSNPN, CDR2 SVGIG (reference sequence). The CDR3 is 13 residues long. CDR3 DNA sequence: TGTGCCTGGAGTCTACAGGGGGGCACTGAAGCTTTCTTT. This codes for CAWSLQGGTEAFF.

The V and J genes are TRBV9 and TRBJ2-3, with 7 bases fitting TRBD2. The CDR3 consists of 15 residues. The junction had 7 bases not matched to a gene; V was cut back by 4 bases and J by 2 bases. Germline lookup yields CDR1 SGDLS and CDR2 YYNGEE. Written as DNA, the CDR3 is TGTGCCAGCAGCTCGCGGGAGAGCTACACAGATACGCAGTATTTT. Translation gives CASSSRESYTDTQYF.

The V and J genes are TRBV27 and TRBJ1-5; the match to TRBD1 covers 9 bases. The CDR3 extends over 16 amino acids. In germline, CDR1 is MNHEY, CDR2 SMNVEV (reference sequence). V lost 5 bases and J lost 3; bases outside the gene matches: 8. The CDR3 here is CASSPRDREDNQPQHF. In DNA, the CDR3 is TGTGCCAGCAGTCCTCGGGACAGGGAGGACAATCAGCCCCAGCATTTT.

The chain recombines TRBV7-9 with TRBJ1-3; 8 positions agree with TRBD1. The CDR3 loop spans 18 amino acids. CDR1 and CDR2 (germline): SEHNR, FQNEAQ (reference sequence). V gave up 4 bases and J gave up 0 bases; unmatched junction bases: 11. Here the CDR3 DNA reads TGTGCCAGCAGCTATTGGCGAGGACAGGGTAGCTCTGGAAACACCATATATTTT. This sequence encodes CASSYWRGQGSSGNTIYF.

This chain uses TRBV18 with TRBJ2-1; 7 bases align to TRBD2. The ends lost 2 bases at V and 0 bases at J; junction bases unmatched: 7. The CDR3 is 17 amino acids. Per the germline V gene, CDR1 is KGHSH and CDR2 is LQKENI. The CDR3 DNA is TGTGCCAGCTCACCAGGCCAGCTAGCGGACTCCTACAATGAGCAGTTCTTC. Its protein product is CASSPGQLADSYNEQFF.

The gene calls are TRBV11-1 and TRBJ2-3; D gene ambiguous. Germline V gene sequence: CDR1 SGHAT, CDR2 FQDESV (reference sequence). Trimming removed 2 bases from V and 5 bases from J, with 11 bases in between. This CDR3 has 14 residues. CDR3 bases: TGTGCCAGCAGCTTAAACGTTGCCGGAGATACGCAGTATTTT. Protein product: CASSLNVAGDTQYF. The complete variable domain, with remaining parts taken from reference TRBV11-1 and TRBJ2-3, reads EAEVAQSPRYKITEKSQAVAFWCDPISGHATLYWYRQILGQGPELLVQFQDESVVDDSQLPKDRFSAERLKGVDSTLKIQPAELGDSAMYLCASSLNVAGDTQYFGPGTRLTVL.

The V and J genes are TRBV10-2 and TRBJ1-5; 9 nucleotides match TRBD1. The CDR3 is 15 residues long. CDR1 is WSHSY and CDR2 is SAAADI in the germline V gene. Unmatched junction bases numbered 6, after V lost 3 bases and J lost 6 bases. The CDR3 loop is CASSDLGQGLQPQHF. As DNA, the CDR3 is TGCGCCAGCAGTGATTTGGGACAGGGCCTTCAGCCCCAGCATTTT.

The V call is TRBV6-5, the J call TRBJ2-7, with D tentatively TRBD2 (6 bases). The CDR3 loop spans 14 amino acids. Germline V gene lookup returns CDR1 MNHEY and CDR2 SVGAGI. V was shortened by 4 bases and J by 5 bases, with 15 bases between the two germline ends. This CDR3 reads CASSSRMAGNEQYF. CDR3 coding DNA: TGTGCCAGCAGTTCCCGTATGGCGGGGAACGAGCAGTACTTC.

J is TRBJ2-3 and V is TRBV27, with 8 positions matching TRBD1. V was pared by 4 bases and J by 5 bases, with 5 bases of the junction left unmatched. Germline CDR1 MNHEY, CDR2 SMNVEV (reference sequence). CDR3 length: 14 residues. CDR3 sequence reads: CASSSGQGVDTQYF. In DNA, the CDR3 is TGTGCCAGCAGTTCCGGACAGGGAGTAGATACGCAGTATTTT.

The chain is built from TRBV6-5 and TRBJ2-2, with 8 bases that match TRBD2. The CDR3 is 14 amino acids. With V trimmed by 8 bases and J by 7 bases, 9 bases remained unmatched. CDR1 MNHEY and CDR2 SVGAGI come from the germline V gene. The CDR3 region has the DNA TGTGCCAGCGGGTGGCGGGAGGTGGACGGGGAGCTGTTTTTT. Translating gives CASGWREVDGELFF.

The rearrangement links TRBV5-1 to TRBJ2-1; the D is unclear. The CDR3 has 14 amino acids. V lost 3 bases to trimming and J lost 8 bases, with 15 bases between them. The germline V gene encodes CDR1 SGHRS and CDR2 YFSETQ. The CDR3: CASSSTQFSYEQFF. The CDR3 DNA reads as TGCGCCAGCAGCTCCACCCAATTTAGCTATGAGCAGTTCTTC.

The chain recombines TRBV9 with TRBJ2-7, with D tentatively TRBD2 (6 bases). The length of the CDR3 is 13 residues. Germline CDR1 reads SGDLS; CDR2 reads YYNGEE. The V and J ends lost 3 bases and 3 bases respectively, with 10 bases between them. The CDR3, as DNA: TGTGCCAGCAGCGGCGGGACTTACTACGAGCAGTACTTC. Its protein product is CASSGGTYYEQYF.

V is TRBV10-3 and J is TRBJ2-3; a possible D gene is TRBD1 (8 bases). Germline lookup yields CDR1 ENHRY and CDR2 SYGVKD. The CDR3 sequence is 15 residues long. V lost 6 bases to trimming and J lost 2 bases, with 15 bases between them. The CDR3 sequence: CAISRQGRVTDTQYF. The CDR3 DNA reads TGTGCCATCAGCCGACAGGGGAGGGTCACAGATACGCAGTATTTT.

J is TRBJ1-5 and V is TRBV6-5; no firm D call. The CDR3 runs to 15 residues. Germline V gene lookup returns CDR1 MNHEY and CDR2 SVGAGI. Between the trimmed V and J ends, which lost 0 bases and 8 bases, there was a span of 14 bases. CDR3 in DNA: TGTGCCAGCAGTTACTCCGGTGGCCAGGTGGAGCCCCAGCATTTT. This sequence encodes CASSYSGGQVEPQHF.

The CDR3 region is CASSFNFGSRSDTQYF. Written as DNA, the CDR3 is TGTGCCAGCAGCTTTAATTTCGGGAGTAGGTCAGATACGCAGTATTTT. The rearrangement uses TRBV13 and TRBJ2-3; a weak D match, TRBD2 (6 bases). This CDR3 spans 16 amino acids. Germline V gene sequence: CDR1 PRHDT, CDR2 FYEKMQ (reference sequence). Trimming removed 3 bases from V and 4 bases from J, with 17 bases in between.

The V gene is TRBV5-1, the J gene TRBJ2-7; 7 positions agree with TRBD1. Trimming cost V 3 bases and J 3 bases; bases outside gene matches: 6. From germline, CDR1 is SGHRS and CDR2 YFSETQ. The CDR3 extends over 14 amino acids. The CDR3 region has the DNA TGCGCCAGCAGCTCCTCCGGGACAGTCTACGAGCAGTACTTC. Translated, it gives CASSSSGTVYEQYF. Full variable domain (rest looked up from reference TRBV5-1 and TRBJ2-7): KAGVTQTPRYLIKTRGQQVTLSCSPISGHRSVSWYQQTPGQGLQFLFEYFSETQRNKGNFPGRFSGRQFSNSRSEMNVSTLELGDSALYLCASSSSGTVYEQYFGPGTRLTVT.

This rearrangement joins TRBV27 to TRBJ1-5, with 7 bases matching TRBD1. Germline CDR1 is MNHEY and CDR2 is SMNVEV (reference sequence). The ends lost 2 bases at V and 4 bases at J; junction bases unmatched: 5. The CDR3 sequence is 15 residues long. CDR3 sequence: CASSLGQGGNQPQHF. CDR3 in DNA: TGTGCCAGCAGTTTAGGGCAGGGGGGTAATCAGCCCCAGCATTTT.

The chain recombines TRBV20-1 with TRBJ2-5; D is unclear. The CDR3 consists of 10 residues. The ends were cut back, 6 bases at V and 3 bases at J, with 5 bases in the middle. Germline loops: CDR1 DFQATT, CDR2 SNEGSKA (reference sequence). The CDR3 reads CSAIKETQYF. In nucleotides, the CDR3 is TGCAGTGCAATTAAAGAGACCCAGTACTTC.

The V call is TRBV4-1, the J call TRBJ2-1, with a possible D match to TRBD2 (6 bases). This CDR3 has 15 amino acids. The germline V gene has CDR1 MGHRA and CDR2 YSYEKL. Between the trimmed V and J ends, which lost 0 bases and 3 bases, there was a span of 9 bases. CDR3 sequence (DNA): TGCGCCAGCAGCCAAGAGGGACTCCACTACAATGAGCAGTTCTTC. Translation gives CASSQEGLHYNEQFF.